A single sample gave rise to the 23 T cell receptor beta chains below, sequenced in a study of T-cell memory formation after mild COVID-19. TCRdb re-derived calls from the 5' RACE reads in MiXCR, one entry per CDR3 protein. The data contain around 320,000 distinct CDR3 sequences, roughly 13% of them singletons. Sequencing was performed on PBMCs or a T cell subset sorted from them (not recorded which). The receptors come from a man aged 18 to 29 who had mild COVID-19 (a few samples of this study predate the infection). Cell type and time point are not known.

The chain has TRBV5-5 and TRBJ2-5; no reliable D call. V lost 0 bases and J lost 5, with 11 bases in between. Germline CDR1 reads SGHKS; CDR2 reads YYEKEE (reference sequence). CDR3 length: 14 residues. CDR3 protein: CASSLAGQRETQYF. CDR3 DNA sequence: TGTGCCAGCAGCTTGGCCGGGCAGAGGGAGACCCAGTACTTC.

The CDR3 here is CASGRDSLSGTQYF. The CDR3 region has the DNA TGTGCCAGTGGTCGGGACAGCCTTTCTGGTACGCAGTATTTT. This chain links TRBV6-1 with TRBJ2-3, with 7 bases matching TRBD1. The CDR3 totals 14 residues. In germline, CDR1 is MNHNS, CDR2 SASEGT. With 9 bases clipped from V and 8 bases from J, the junction kept 14 bases outside the gene matches.

This clonotype was seen only a few times. The rearrangement joins TRBV12-3 or TRBV12-4 to TRBJ2-7, with 10 bases matching TRBD2. V shed 1 base and J 3 bases; nucleotides not matched to a gene: 0. CDR3 size: 14 residues. CDR3 sequence (DNA): TGTGCCAGCAGTTTAGAGCGGGGGGGCTACGAGCAGTACTTC. Translated, it gives CASSLERGGYEQYF.

The chain recombines TRBV10-3 with TRBJ1-2; 8 bases agree with TRBD1. The CDR3 loop spans 13 amino acids. Germline V lookup: CDR1 ENHRY, CDR2 SYGVKD. Unmatched junction bases numbered 2, after V lost 2 bases and J lost 6 bases. The CDR3 spells CAISEGQGNGYTF. CDR3 nucleotide sequence: TGTGCCATCAGTGAGGGACAGGGCAATGGCTACACCTTC.

This clonotype came up a few times. V is TRBV20-1 and J is TRBJ2-7; TRBD1 is a possible D gene (6 bases). Germline V CDR1 and CDR2: DFQATT, SNEGSKA (reference sequence). The CDR3 sequence is 14 residues long. Trimming pared 6 bases from V and 2 bases from J, leaving 17 bases between. CDR3 region: CSALSYRDAYEQYF. The CDR3 DNA reads TGCAGTGCCCTATCATACAGGGACGCCTACGAGCAGTACTTC.

This clonotype was seen a handful of times. This chain joins TRBV5-4 and TRBJ1-6, with a possible D match to TRBD1 (5 bases). CDR3 length: 13 residues. Germline V gives CDR1 SGHNT, CDR2 YYREEE (reference sequence). Trimming left V 0 bases short and J 11 bases short, with 9 bases between. The CDR3 here is CASSLAPGPPLHF. Here the CDR3 DNA reads TGTGCCAGCAGCTTGGCCCCGGGGCCACCCCTCCACTTT.

The chain joins TRBV14 to TRBJ2-3; TRBD2 might be the D (6 bases). V gave up 2 bases and J gave up 2 bases, with 14 bases separating them. From germline, CDR1 is SGHDN and CDR2 FVKESK. The CDR3 length is 16 residues. Here the CDR3 reads CASSQFGGLTTDTQYF. In DNA form, the CDR3 reads TGTGCCAGCAGCCAATTCGGAGGACTAACCACAGATACGCAGTATTTT.

Worth noting for this clonotype: One junction end disagrees with the germline gene, perhaps due to a read error. The CDR3 loop is CAIMASGRYDEQLF. Written as DNA, the CDR3 is TGTGCCATCATGGCTAGCGGGAGGTACGATGAGCAGCTCTTC. The chain has TRBV10-3 and TRBJ2-1; 11 nucleotides match TRBD2. The CDR3 is made up of 14 amino acids. Germline assignment: CDR1 ENHRY and CDR2 SYGVKD.

In this sample, this clonotype turned up a few times. The chain uses TRBV7-2 and TRBJ1-3; D remains unclear. CDR3 size: 16 residues. CDR1 and CDR2 (germline): SGHTA, FQGNSA. Deletions cut 6 bases from V and 0 bases from J, with 15 bases between. The DNA for the CDR3 is TGTGCCAGCAGTCTCTCGGGCGGAAGCTCTGGAAACACCATATATTTT. Encoded protein: CASSLSGGSSGNTIYF. Drawing the rest from reference TRBV7-2 and TRBJ1-3, the complete variable domain is GAGVSQSPSNKVTEKGKDVELRCDPISGHTALYWYRQSLGQGLEFLIYFQGNSAPDKSGLPSDRFSAERTGGSVSTLTIQRTQQEDSAVYLCASSLSGGSSGNTIYFGEGSWLTVV.

In its sample, this clonotype was seen many times. The chain has TRBV5-8 and TRBJ1-5; D is undetermined. The germline CDR1 and CDR2 sequences are SGHTS and YDEGEE. Trimming removed 5 bases from V and 0 bases from J, with 12 bases in between. The CDR3 runs to 15 residues. The CDR3 region is CASRGRQNSNQPQHF. The CDR3 DNA is TGTGCCAGCAGGGGTCGGCAGAATAGCAATCAGCCCCAGCATTTT.

This clonotype was detected only a few times. V gene TRBV7-2 combines with J gene TRBJ2-7; D gene unclear. Germline-derived CDR1 and CDR2 are SGHTA and FQGNSA. Trimming removed 4 bases at V and 9 bases at J, with 19 bases between. The CDR3 sequence is 14 residues long. The CDR3 here is CASSSTGSLPMQYV. For the CDR3, the DNA is TGTGCCAGCAGCTCTACTGGGTCCCTCCCCATGCAGTACGTC.

In its sample, this clonotype was seen a few times. The chain joins TRBV7-6 to TRBJ2-4, with D possibly being TRBD2 (5 bases). Germline CDR1 SGHVS, CDR2 FNYEAQ. The ends were cut back, 5 bases at V and 6 bases at J, with 8 bases in the middle. The CDR3 is 12 residues long. CDR3 loop: CASSPDLNIQYF. CDR3 nucleotide sequence: TGTGCCAGCAGCCCGGACTTAAACATTCAGTACTTC.

In its sample, this clonotype was seen a few times. This rearrangement joins TRBV11-2 to TRBJ2-7; D remains unclear. Per germline, CDR1 SGHAT and CDR2 FQNNGV. This CDR3 contains 14 residues. The V end lost 5 bases, the J end lost 2 bases, and 13 bases lay between the germline ends. In nucleotides, the CDR3 is TGTGCCAGCAGCCTCCTGGGTCCCGCCTACGAGCAGTACGTC. It translates to CASSLLGPAYEQYV.

This clonotype was counted only a few times. This chain joins TRBV5-6 and TRBJ1-2; 7 bases match TRBD1. CDR3 size: 15 residues. Trimming took 4 bases from V and 4 from J; bases not matched to a gene: 10. In germline, CDR1 is SGHDT, CDR2 YYEEEE. CDR3 bases: TGTGCCAGCAGCACCGGACAGGCGCAAAGCTATGGCTACACCTTC. It codes for CASSTGQAQSYGYTF.

This clonotype has more than one count but fewer than ten. The V call is TRBV29-1, the J call TRBJ2-5; possibly TRBD2 for D (6 bases). The germline V gene has CDR1 SQVTM and CDR2 ANQGSEA. CDR3 length: 14 residues. The V and J ends lost 6 bases and 0 bases respectively, with 14 bases between them. CDR3 protein: CSVPRAGNQETQYF. Written as DNA, the CDR3 is TGCAGCGTCCCCCGGGCGGGAAACCAAGAGACCCAGTACTTC.

Regarding this clonotype: At one boundary the junction diverges from the germline segment, which might be a read error. The chain joins TRBV2 to TRBJ1-1; no clear D gene. The CDR3 runs to 14 residues. The germline V gene has CDR1 SNHLY and CDR2 FYNNEI. The DNA for the CDR3 is TGTTCCAGCAGTCCACAGATAATGAACACTGAAGCTTTCTTT. It encodes CSSSPQIMNTEAFF.

The J gene is TRBJ1-5, the V gene TRBV30; no clear D gene. V was pared by 0 bases and J by 1 base, with 7 bases between. The germline gives CDR1 GTSNPN, CDR2 SVGIG (reference sequence). CDR3 size: 14 residues. CDR3 in amino acids: CAWSVLDSNQPQHF. The CDR3, as DNA: TGTGCCTGGAGTGTACTTGACAGCAATCAGCCCCAGCATTTT.

The chain links TRBV28 to TRBJ2-7; 7 bases match TRBD1. The V segment lost 5 bases and the J segment 1 base; nucleotides outside the gene matches: 5. CDR1 MDHEN and CDR2 SYDVKM come from the germline V gene. The length of the CDR3 is 14 residues. In nucleotides, the CDR3 is TGTGCCAGCAGTCAGGACAGGCGTTCCTACGAGCAGTACGTC. Encoded protein: CASSQDRRSYEQYV.

This clonotype was counted a few times. This chain links TRBV5-6 with TRBJ1-2; TRBD1 might be the D (5 bases). There are 14 residues in the CDR3. The ends were cut back, 5 bases at V and 10 bases at J, with 21 bases in the middle. The V gene's germline CDR1 is SGHDT and CDR2 YYEEEE. The CDR3 region has the DNA TGTGCCAGCAGTCCCTTAGCGGTTGGAGGGGTCTACACCTTC. Its translation: CASSPLAVGGVYTF.

The V gene is TRBV7-9, the J gene TRBJ1-1, with D unresolved. V lost 8 bases and J lost 7, with 11 bases in between. This CDR3 region has 11 residues. The germline CDR1 and CDR2 sequences are SEHNR and FQNEAQ (reference sequence). The CDR3 region has the DNA TGTGCCAGCTACTATGACGGTGAAGCTTTCTTT. Translated: CASYYDGEAFF.

The sample holds a few counts of this clonotype. CDR3 protein: CASRGGGSQPSTDTQYF. The CDR3 DNA reads as TGTGCCAGCAGGGGCGGGGGGTCCCAACCTTCCACAGATACGCAGTATTTT. The chain combines TRBV12-3 or TRBV12-4 with TRBJ2-3; the match to TRBD2 covers 8 bases. The CDR3 totals 17 residues. The V and J ends lost 6 bases and 2 bases, in that order; junction bases with no gene match: 13.

The rearrangement uses TRBV12-5 and TRBJ2-4; a possible D gene is TRBD2 (5 bases). This CDR3 contains 18 residues. V shed 4 bases and J shed 3 bases, with 22 bases lying between them. Germline values: CDR1 LGHNT, CDR2 FRNRAP. As DNA, the CDR3 is TGTGCTAGTGGTTCCTCCCTACAGAATCGGGGAGTCAAAAACATTCAGTACTTC. Protein: CASGSSLQNRGVKNIQYF. The full variable domain, completed using reference TRBV12-5 and TRBJ2-4, is DARVTQTPRHKVTEMGQEVTMRCQPILGHNTVFWYRQTMMQGLELLAYFRNRAPLDDSGMPKDRFSAEMPDATLATLKIQPSEPRDSAVYFCASGSSLQNRGVKNIQYFGAGTRLSVL.

This CDR3 is CASSASSLTGGTYEQYF. CDR3 sequence (DNA): TGTGCCAGCAGCGCCTCCTCTTTGACAGGGGGGACCTACGAGCAGTACTTC. The gene calls are TRBV7-9 and TRBJ2-7, with TRBD1 matching 9 bases. CDR3 length equals 17 residues. Germline values: CDR1 SEHNR, CDR2 FQNEAQ (reference sequence). Trimming removed 5 bases from V and 2 bases from J; junction bases left unmatched: 13.